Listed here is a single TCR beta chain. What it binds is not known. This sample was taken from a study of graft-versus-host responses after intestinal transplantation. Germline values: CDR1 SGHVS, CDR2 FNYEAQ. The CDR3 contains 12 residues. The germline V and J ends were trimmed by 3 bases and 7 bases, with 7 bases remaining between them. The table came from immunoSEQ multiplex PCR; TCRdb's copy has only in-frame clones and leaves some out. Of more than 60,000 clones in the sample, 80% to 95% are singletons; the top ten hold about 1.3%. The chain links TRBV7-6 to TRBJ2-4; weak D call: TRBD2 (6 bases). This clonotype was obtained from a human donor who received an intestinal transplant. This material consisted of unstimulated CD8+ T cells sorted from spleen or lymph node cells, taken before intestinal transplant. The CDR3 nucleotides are TGTGCCAGCAGCTTGGAGGGGAACATTCAGTACTTC. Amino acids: CASSLEGNIQYF.